Listed below are T cell receptor beta chains from one sample, sequenced in a study of OX40 agonist ivuxolimab in advanced cancers. Sequenced by immunoSEQ multiplex PCR; TCRdb stores in-frame clones only, minus some. The sample holds under 50,000 clones, around nine tenths seen once. The sequenced sample was CD4+ or CD8+ T cells sorted from blood, obtained in a trial of the OX40 agonist ivuxolimab. These receptor sequences come from an adult with an advanced solid tumor such as melanoma, head and neck, liver or kidney cancer. Each CDR3 is given with its conserved first and last residue. Fields, in order: V gene, CDR3 protein.

V gene: TRBV27; CDR3 protein: CASSFGIGQAINYGYTF
V gene: TRBV27; CDR3 protein: CASRYIQGADYGYTF
V gene: TRBV7-8; CDR3 protein: CASSSAGTINLSQYF
V gene: TRBV4-1; CDR3 protein: CASSQNSLDRSSGNTIYF
V gene: TRBV28; CDR3 protein: CASLGVGSTDTQYF
V gene: TRBV19; CDR3 protein: CASSIGGGVVQPQHF
V gene: TRBV4-1; CDR3 protein: CASSPLAASNQPQHF
V gene: TRBV6-1; CDR3 protein: CASSEAHGYEQYF
V gene: TRBV13; CDR3 protein: CASSLVGQGSYEQYF
V gene: TRBV19; CDR3 protein: CASMWSGGFGYGYTF
V gene: TRBV19; CDR3 protein: CASSIGLETQYF
V gene: TRBV6-4; CDR3 protein: CASSESAGGNYEQYF
V gene: TRBV5-1; CDR3 protein: CASSLETGAGTEAFF
V gene: TRBV27; CDR3 protein: CASSPRGGQNEQYF
V gene: TRBV19; CDR3 protein: CASSSTEAFF
V gene: TRBV27; CDR3 protein: CASSLAGLSYNEQFF